This T cell receptor beta chain was retrieved from a study of T cell responses to AZD1222 COVID-19 vaccine. This clone was counted once. Method: immunoSEQ multiplex PCR; TCRdb's copy keeps in-frame clones and lacks some. The profile shows approximately 120,000 clones, around 92% of them singletons. Germline CDR1 reads SGHTS; CDR2 reads YDEGEE. CDR3 length equals 12 residues. V shed 6 bases and J 5 bases; nucleotides not matched to a gene: 2. The receptor comes from an adult in good health. V and J are TRBV5-8 and TRBJ1-1; TRBD1 aligns across 9 bases. Sample: peripheral blood, taken on day 0 of AZD1222 vaccination. CDR3 sequence: CASMDRGTEAFF. DNA of the CDR3: TGTGCCAGCATGGACAGGGGTACTGAAGCTTTCTTT.